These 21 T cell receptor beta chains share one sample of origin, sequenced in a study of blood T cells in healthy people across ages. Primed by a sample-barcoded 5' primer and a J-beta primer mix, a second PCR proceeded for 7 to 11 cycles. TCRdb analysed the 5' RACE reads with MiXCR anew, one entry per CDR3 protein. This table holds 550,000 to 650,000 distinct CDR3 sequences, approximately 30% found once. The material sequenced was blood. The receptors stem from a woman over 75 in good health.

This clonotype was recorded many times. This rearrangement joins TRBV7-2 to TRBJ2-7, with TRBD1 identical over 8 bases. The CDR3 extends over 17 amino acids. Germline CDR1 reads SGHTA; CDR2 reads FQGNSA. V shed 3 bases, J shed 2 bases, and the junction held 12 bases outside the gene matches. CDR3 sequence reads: CASSFHLVGTGAYEQYF. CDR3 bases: TGTGCCAGCAGCTTCCACCTCGTAGGGACAGGCGCCTACGAGCAGTACTTC.

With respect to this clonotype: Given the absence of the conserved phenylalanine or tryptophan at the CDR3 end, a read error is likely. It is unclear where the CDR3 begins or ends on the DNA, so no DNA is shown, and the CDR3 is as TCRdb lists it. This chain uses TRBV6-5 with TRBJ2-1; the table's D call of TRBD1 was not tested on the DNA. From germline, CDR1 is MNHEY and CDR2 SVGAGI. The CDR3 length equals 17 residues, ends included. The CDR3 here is CASSLQGGSPYGYTFGS.

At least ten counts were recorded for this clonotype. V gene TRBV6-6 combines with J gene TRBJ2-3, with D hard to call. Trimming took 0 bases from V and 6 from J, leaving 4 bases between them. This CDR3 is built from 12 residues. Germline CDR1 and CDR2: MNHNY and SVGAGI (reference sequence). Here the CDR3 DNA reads TGTGCCAGCAGTTACTCATCCGATACGCAGTATTTT. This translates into CASSYSSDTQYF.

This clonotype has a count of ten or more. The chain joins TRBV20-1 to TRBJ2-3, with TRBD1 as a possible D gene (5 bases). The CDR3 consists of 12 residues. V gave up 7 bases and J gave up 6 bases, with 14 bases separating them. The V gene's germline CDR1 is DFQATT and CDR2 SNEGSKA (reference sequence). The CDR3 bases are TGCAGTGTCCGGGCAGGGATGGATACGCAGTATTTT. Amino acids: CSVRAGMDTQYF.

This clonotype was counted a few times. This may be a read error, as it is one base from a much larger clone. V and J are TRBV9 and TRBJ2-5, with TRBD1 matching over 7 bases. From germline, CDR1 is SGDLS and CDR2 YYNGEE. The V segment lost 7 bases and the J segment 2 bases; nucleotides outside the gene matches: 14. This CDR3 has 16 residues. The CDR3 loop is CASGPEGGTVQETQYF. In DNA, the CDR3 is TGTGCCAGCGGCCCCGAGGGTGGGACAGTTCAAGAGACCCAGTACTTC.

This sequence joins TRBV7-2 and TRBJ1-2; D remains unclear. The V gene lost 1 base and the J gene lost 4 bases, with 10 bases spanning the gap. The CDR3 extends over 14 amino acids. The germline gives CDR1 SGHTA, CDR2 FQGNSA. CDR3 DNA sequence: TGTGCCAGCAGCTTAGGTGTGGGTACCTATGGCTACACCTTC. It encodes CASSLGVGTYGYTF.

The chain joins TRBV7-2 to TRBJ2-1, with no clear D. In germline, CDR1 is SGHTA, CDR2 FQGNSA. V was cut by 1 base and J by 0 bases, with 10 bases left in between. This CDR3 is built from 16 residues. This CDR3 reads CASSLVAVRSYNEQFF. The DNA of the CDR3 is TGTGCCAGCAGCTTAGTTGCAGTCCGCTCCTACAATGAGCAGTTCTTC.

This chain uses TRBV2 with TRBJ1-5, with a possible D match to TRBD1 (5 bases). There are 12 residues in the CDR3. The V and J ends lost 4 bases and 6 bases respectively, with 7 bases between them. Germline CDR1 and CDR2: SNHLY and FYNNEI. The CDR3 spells CASSGGVQPQHF. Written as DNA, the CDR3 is TGTGCCAGCAGTGGAGGGGTTCAGCCCCAGCATTTT. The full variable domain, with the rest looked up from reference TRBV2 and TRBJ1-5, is EPEVTQTPSHQVTQMGQEVILRCVPISNHLYFYWYRQILGQKVEFLVSFYNNEISEKSEIFDDQFSVERPDGSNFTLKIRSTKLEDSAMYFCASSGGVQPQHFGDGTRLSIL.

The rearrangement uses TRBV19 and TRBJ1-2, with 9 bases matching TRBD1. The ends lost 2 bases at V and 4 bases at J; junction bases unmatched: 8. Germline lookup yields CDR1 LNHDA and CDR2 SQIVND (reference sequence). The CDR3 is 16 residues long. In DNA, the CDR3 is TGTGCCAGTAGTATACCCACAGGGGGCCTCCCCTATGGCTACACCTTC. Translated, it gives CASSIPTGGLPYGYTF.

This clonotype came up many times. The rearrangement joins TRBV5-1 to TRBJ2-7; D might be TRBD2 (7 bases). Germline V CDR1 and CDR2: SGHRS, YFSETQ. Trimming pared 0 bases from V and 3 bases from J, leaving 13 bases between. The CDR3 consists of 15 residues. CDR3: CASSLGGGAFYEQYF. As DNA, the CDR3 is TGCGCCAGCAGCTTGGGAGGGGGGGCCTTCTACGAGCAGTACTTC. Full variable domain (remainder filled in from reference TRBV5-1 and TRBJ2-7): KAGVTQTPRYLIKTRGQQVTLSCSPISGHRSVSWYQQTPGQGLQFLFEYFSETQRNKGNFPGRFSGRQFSNSRSEMNVSTLELGDSALYLCASSLGGGAFYEQYFGPGTRLTVT.

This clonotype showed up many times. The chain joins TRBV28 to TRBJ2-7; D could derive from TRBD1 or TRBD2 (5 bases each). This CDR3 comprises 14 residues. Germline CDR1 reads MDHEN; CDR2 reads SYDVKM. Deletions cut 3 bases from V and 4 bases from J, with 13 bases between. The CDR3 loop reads CASSFLPEGYEQYF. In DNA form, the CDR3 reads TGTGCCAGCAGTTTCCTCCCCGAGGGGTACGAGCAGTACTTC.

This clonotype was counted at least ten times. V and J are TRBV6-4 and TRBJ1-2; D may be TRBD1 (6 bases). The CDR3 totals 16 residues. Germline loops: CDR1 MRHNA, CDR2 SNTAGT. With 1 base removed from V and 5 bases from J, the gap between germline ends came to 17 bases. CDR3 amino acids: CASSDFRGTAIYGYTF. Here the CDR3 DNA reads TGTGCCAGCAGTGACTTCAGGGGCACAGCGATTTATGGCTACACCTTC.

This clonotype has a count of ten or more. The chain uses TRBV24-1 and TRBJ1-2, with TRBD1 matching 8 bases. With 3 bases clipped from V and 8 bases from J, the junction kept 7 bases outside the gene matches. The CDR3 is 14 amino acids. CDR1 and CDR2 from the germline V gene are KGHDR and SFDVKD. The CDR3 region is CATSDEQGANGYTF. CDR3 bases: TGTGCCACCAGTGATGAGCAGGGGGCAAACGGCTACACCTTC.

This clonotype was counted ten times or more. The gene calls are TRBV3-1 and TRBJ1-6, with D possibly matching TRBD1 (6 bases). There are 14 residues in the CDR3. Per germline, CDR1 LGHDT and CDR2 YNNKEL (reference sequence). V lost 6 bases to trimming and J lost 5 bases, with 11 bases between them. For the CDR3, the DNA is TGTGCCAGCAGTTTCACAGGGAATAATTCACCCCTCCACTTT. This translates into CASSFTGNNSPLHF.

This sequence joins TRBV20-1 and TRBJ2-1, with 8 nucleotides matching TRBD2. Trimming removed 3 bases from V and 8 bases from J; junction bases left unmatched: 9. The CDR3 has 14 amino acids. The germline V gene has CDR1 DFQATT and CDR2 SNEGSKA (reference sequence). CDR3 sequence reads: CSARGDSGNYEQFF. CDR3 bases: TGCAGTGCTAGGGGGGATAGCGGGAATTATGAGCAGTTCTTC.

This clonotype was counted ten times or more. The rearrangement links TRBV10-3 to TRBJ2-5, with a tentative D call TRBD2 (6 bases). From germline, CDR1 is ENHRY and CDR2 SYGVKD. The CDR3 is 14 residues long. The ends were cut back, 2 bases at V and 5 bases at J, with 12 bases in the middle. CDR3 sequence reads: CAISEPTSPETQYF. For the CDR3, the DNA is TGTGCCATCAGTGAGCCGACTAGTCCCGAGACCCAGTACTTC.

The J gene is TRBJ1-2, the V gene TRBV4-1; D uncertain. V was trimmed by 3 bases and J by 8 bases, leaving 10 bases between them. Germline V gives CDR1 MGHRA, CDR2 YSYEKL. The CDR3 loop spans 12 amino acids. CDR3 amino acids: CASSQEHGGYTF. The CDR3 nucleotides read TGCGCCAGCAGCCAGGAGCACGGAGGCTACACCTTC.

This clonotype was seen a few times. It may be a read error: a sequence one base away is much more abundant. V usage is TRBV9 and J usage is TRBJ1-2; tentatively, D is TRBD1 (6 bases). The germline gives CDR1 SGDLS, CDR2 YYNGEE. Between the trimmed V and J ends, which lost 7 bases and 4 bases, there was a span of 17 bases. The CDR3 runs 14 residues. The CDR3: CASGQTGSCYGYTF. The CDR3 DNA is TGTGCCAGCGGGCAGACAGGCTCGTGCTATGGCTACACCTTC. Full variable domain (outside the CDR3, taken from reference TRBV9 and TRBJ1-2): DSGVTQTPKHLITATGQRVTLRCSPRSGDLSVYWYQQSLDQGLQFLIQYYNGEERAKGNILERFSAQQFPDLHSELNLSSLELGDSALYFCASGQTGSCYGYTFGSGTRLTVV.

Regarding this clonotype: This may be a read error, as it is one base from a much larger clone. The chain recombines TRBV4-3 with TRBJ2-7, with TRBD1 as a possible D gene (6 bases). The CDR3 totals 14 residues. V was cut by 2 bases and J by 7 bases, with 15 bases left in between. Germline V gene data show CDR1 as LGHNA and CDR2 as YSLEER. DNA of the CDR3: TGCGCCAGCAGCCAATATATACAGGGCGCTGAGCAGTACTTC. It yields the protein CASSQYIQGAEQYF.

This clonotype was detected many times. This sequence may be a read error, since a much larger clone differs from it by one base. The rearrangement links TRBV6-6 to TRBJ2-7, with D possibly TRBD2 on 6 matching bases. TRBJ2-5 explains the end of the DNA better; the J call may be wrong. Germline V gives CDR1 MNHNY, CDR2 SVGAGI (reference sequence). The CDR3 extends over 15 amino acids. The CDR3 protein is CASSALPGGVGTQYF. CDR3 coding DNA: TGTGCCAGCAGTGCCCTGCCGGGCGGGGTTGGGACCCAGTACTTC.

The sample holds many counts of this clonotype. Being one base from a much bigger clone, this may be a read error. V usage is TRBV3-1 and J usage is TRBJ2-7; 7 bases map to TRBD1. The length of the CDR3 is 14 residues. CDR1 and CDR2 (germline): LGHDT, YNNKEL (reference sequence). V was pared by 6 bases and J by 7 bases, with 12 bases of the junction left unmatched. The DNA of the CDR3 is TGTGCCAGCAGACCCGGGACAGTATACAATGAGCAGTACTTC. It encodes CASRPGTVYNEQYF.